This T cell receptor beta chain stems from a study of T cells in Graves' hyperthyroidism and ophthalmopathy. The CDR3 covers 16 residues. V was clipped by 5 bases and J by 0 bases, with 14 bases between them. Germline CDR1 is MNHEY and CDR2 is SVGEGT. Study results and limitations: Blood also contained most expanded thyroid clonotypes above 0.001.

Ten or more counts support this clonotype. The antigen is not known. It was RNA transcripts that yielded the amplified TCR beta CDR3 regions. A first-round RT-PCR of the TCR CDR3 used the HTBI primer set. TCRdb ran MiXCR on the multiplex PCR reads and lists one entry per CDR3 protein. In the table there are around 600,000 distinct CDR3 sequences, 13% to 15% of which are singletons. This clonotype was obtained from a woman in her forties or fifties with Graves' ophthalmopathy. The source material was blood. The chain uses TRBV6-2 or TRBV6-3 and TRBJ1-5, with D uncertain. CDR3 DNA sequence: TGTGCCAGCAGTCCGGGTTGGCAGGATAGCAATCAGCCCCAGCATTTT. It yields the protein CASSPGWQDSNQPQHF.